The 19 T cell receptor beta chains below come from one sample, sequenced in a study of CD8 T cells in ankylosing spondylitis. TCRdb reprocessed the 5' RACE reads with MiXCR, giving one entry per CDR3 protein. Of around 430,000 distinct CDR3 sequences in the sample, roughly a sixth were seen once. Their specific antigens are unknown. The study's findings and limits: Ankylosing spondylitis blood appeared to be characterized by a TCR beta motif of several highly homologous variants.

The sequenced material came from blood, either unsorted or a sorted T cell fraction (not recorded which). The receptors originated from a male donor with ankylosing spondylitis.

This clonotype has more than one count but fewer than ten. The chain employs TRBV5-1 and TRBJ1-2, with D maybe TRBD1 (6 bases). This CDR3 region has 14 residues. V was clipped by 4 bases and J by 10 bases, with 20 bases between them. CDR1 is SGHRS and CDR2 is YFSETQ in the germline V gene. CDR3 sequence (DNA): TGCGCCAGCAGCCAACAGGACAGTTCGCTCGTCTACACCTTC. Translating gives CASSQQDSSLVYTF. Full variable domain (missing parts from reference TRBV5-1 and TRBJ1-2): KAGVTQTPRYLIKTRGQQVTLSCSPISGHRSVSWYQQTPGQGLQFLFEYFSETQRNKGNFPGRFSGRQFSNSRSEMNVSTLELGDSALYLCASSQQDSSLVYTFGSGTRLTVV.

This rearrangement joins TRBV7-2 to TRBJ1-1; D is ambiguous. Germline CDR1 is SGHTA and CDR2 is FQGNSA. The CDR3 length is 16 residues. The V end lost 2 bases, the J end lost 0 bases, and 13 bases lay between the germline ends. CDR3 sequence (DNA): TGTGCCAGCAGCTTAAGATCCAGCCCAATGAACACTGAAGCTTTCTTT. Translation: CASSLRSSPMNTEAFF.

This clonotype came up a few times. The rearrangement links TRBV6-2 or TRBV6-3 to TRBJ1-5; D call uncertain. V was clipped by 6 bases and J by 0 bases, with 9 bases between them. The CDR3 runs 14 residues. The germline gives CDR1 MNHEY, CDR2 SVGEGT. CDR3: CASSLYNSNQPQHF. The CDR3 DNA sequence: TGTGCCAGCAGCCTTTATAATAGCAATCAGCCCCAGCATTTT.

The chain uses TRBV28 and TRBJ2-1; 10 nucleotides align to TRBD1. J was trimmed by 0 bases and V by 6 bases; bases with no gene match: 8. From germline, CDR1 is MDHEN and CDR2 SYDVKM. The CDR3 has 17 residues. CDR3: CASSPGTGVSSYNEQFF. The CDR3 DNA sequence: TGTGCCAGCAGCCCCGGGACAGGGGTTAGCTCCTACAATGAGCAGTTCTTC.

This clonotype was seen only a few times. CDR3 nucleotides: TGCGCCAGCAGCGCGGGGGCCGGCGCCACCGGGGAGCTGTTTTTT. This sequence encodes CASSAGAGATGELFF. The rearrangement uses TRBV5-1 and TRBJ2-2, with a possible D match to TRBD2 (7 bases). Trimming shortened V by 4 bases and J by 4 bases, and 14 bases separated the two germline ends. The CDR3 runs to 15 residues. CDR1 SGHRS and CDR2 YFSETQ come from the germline V gene.

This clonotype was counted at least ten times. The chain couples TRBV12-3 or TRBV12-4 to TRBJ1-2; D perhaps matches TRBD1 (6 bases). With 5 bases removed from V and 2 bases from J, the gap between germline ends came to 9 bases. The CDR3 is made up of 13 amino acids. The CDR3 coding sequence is TGTGCCAGCAGTACACAGGGCAACTATGGCTACACCTTC. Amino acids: CASSTQGNYGYTF.

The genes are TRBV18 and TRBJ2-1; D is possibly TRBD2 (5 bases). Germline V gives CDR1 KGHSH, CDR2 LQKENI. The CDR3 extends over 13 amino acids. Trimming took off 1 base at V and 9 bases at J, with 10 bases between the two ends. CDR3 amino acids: CASSPRAGVEQFF. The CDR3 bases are TGTGCCAGCTCACCACGGGCCGGGGTTGAGCAGTTCTTC.

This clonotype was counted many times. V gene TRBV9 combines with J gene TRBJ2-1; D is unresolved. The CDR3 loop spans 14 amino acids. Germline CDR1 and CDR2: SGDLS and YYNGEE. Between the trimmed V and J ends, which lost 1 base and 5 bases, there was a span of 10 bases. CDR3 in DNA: TGTGCCAGCAGCGTATTGATTGGGGACAATGAGCAGTTCTTC. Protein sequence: CASSVLIGDNEQFF.

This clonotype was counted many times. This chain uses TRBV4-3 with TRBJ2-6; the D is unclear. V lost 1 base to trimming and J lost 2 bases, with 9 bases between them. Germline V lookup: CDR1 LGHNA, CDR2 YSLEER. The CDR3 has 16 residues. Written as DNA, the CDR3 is TGCGCCAGCAGCCAAGTGTCTGGGGCTGGGGCCAACGTCCTGACTTTC. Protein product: CASSQVSGAGANVLTF.

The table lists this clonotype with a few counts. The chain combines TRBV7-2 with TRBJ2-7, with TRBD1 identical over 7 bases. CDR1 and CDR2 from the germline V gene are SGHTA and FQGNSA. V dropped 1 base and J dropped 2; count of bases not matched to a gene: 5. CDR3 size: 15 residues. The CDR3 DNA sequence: TGTGCCAGCAGCTTAGACAGGGGACACACCTACGAGCAGTACTTC. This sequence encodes CASSLDRGHTYEQYF.

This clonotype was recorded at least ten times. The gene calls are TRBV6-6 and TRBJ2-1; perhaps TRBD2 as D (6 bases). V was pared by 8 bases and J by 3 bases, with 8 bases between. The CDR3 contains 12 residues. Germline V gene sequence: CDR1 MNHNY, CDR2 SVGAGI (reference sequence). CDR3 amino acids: CASFSGYNEQFF. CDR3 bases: TGTGCCAGCTTTAGCGGCTACAATGAGCAGTTCTTC.

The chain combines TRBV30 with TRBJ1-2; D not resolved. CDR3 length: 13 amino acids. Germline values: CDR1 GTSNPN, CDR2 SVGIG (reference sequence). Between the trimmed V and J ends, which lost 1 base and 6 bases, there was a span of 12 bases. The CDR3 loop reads CAWSDGTGDGYTF. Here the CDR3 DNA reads TGTGCCTGGAGTGACGGAACCGGGGATGGCTACACCTTC.

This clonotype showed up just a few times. CDR3 loop: CATSSPGQPQQPQHF. In DNA form, the CDR3 reads TGTGCCACCAGCTCTCCCGGACAGCCTCAGCAGCCCCAGCATTTT. The chain uses TRBV15 and TRBJ1-5, with D possibly TRBD1 on 6 matching bases. Germline V gene sequence: CDR1 LNHNV, CDR2 YYDKDF (reference sequence). The CDR3 runs to 15 residues. Between the trimmed V and J ends, which lost 5 bases and 7 bases, there was a span of 18 bases. The full variable domain, in which reference TRBV15 and TRBJ1-5 provide the parts outside the CDR3, is DAMVIQNPRYQVTQFGKPVTLSCSQTLNHNVMYWYQQKSSQAPKLLFHYYDKDFNNEADTPDNFQSRRPNTSFCFLDIRSPGLGDTAMYLCATSSPGQPQQPQHFGDGTRLSIL.

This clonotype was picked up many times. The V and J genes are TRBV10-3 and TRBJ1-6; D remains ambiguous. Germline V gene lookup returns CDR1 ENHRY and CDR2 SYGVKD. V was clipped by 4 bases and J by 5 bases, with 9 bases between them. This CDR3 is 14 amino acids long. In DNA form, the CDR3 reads TGTGCCATCAGTGGACCGACAAATAATTCACCCCTCCACTTT. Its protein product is CAISGPTNNSPLHF.

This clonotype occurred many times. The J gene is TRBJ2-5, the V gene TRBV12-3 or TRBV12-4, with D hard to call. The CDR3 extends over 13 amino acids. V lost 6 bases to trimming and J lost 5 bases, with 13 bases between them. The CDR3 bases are TGTGCCAGCAGCCTTCTGGACGGTGAGACCCAGTACTTC. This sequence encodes CASSLLDGETQYF.

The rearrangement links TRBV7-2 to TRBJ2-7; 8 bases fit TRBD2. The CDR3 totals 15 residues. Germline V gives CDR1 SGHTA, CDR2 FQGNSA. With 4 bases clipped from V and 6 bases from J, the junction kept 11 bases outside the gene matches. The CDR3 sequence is CASSSSGLGSSEQYF. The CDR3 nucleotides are TGTGCCAGCAGCTCCTCGGGACTAGGGAGCTCCGAGCAGTACTTC.

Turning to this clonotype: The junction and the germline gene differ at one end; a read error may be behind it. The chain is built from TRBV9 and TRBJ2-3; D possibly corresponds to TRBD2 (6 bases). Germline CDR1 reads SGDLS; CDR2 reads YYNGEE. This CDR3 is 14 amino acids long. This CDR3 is CASRVGRDPDTQYF. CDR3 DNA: TGTGCCAGCAGAGTAGGGCGGGACCCAGATACGCAGTATTTT.

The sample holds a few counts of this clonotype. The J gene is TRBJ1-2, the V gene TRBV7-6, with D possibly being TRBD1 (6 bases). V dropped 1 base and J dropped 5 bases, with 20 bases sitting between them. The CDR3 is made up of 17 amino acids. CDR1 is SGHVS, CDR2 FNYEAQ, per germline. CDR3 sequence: CASSLGPSPGAPYGYTF. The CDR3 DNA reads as TGTGCCAGCAGCTTAGGCCCCTCCCCAGGGGCACCGTATGGCTACACCTTC.

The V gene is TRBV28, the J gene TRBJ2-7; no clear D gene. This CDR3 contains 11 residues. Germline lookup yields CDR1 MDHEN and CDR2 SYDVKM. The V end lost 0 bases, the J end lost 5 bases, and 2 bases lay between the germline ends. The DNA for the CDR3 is TGTGCCAGCAGTTTATGGAACGAGCAGTACTTC. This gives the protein CASSLWNEQYF.